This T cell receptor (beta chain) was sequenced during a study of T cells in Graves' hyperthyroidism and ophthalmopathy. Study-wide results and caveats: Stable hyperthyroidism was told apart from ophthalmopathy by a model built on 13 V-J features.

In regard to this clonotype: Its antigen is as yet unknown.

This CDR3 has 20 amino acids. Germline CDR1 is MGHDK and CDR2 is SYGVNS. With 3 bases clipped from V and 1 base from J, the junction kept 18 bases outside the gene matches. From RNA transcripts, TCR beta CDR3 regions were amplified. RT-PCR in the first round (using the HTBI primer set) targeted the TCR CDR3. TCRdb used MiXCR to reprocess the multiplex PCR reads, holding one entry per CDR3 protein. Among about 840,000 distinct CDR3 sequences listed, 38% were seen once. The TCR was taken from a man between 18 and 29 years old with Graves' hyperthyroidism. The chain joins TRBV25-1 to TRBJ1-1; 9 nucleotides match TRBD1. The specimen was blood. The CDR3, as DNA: TGTGCCAGCAGTGACGGGACAGGGTTGAGCGGTGACGTGGGGAACACTGAAGCTTTCTTT. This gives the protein CASSDGTGLSGDVGNTEAFF.